Each of the 5 T cell receptor beta chains below was sequenced from the same sample in a study of cytomegalovirus exposure and HLA in healthy donors (dated by TCRdb to 2017 to 2019). The library came from the immunoSEQ multiplex PCR assay. The multiplex PCR relied on a mix of 60 forward primers for TCR Vbeta segments and 13 reverse primers for TCR Jbeta segments. Not all clones reach the TCRdb copy of this immuneACCESS table, which keeps in-frame sequences only. Checked studies attribute under half of the gap to unresolved V genes and leave the rest unexplained. Within this sample are over 40,000 clones, with about nine tenths of them counted one time only. The top ten constitute around 8% of the sample. Sequenced material: PBMCs. Every receptor here comes from a woman between 35 and 50 years old in good health and CMV-seropositive.

V and J are TRBV7-6 and TRBJ2-1; 9 positions match TRBD1. V lost 3 bases and J lost 10; bases outside the gene matches: 7. The CDR3 is 14 amino acids. CDR1 is SGHVS and CDR2 is FNYEAQ in the germline V gene. The CDR3 here is CASSFGQGPLEQFF. The CDR3 DNA reads as TGTGCCAGCAGCTTTGGACAGGGGCCCCTAGAGCAGTTCTTC.

In this sample, this clone turned up once. The rearrangement uses TRBV7-9 and TRBJ2-7, with no clear D. Trimming shortened V by 4 bases and J by 5 bases, and 12 bases separated the two germline ends. Germline loops: CDR1 SEHNR, CDR2 FQNEAQ (reference sequence). There are 13 residues in the CDR3. The CDR3 nucleotides are TGTGCCAGCAGCTCGTTGACATTCCACGAGCAGTACTTC. Translating it yields CASSSLTFHEQYF.

This clone was found once. This chain connects TRBV21-1 to TRBJ1-2. TRBV21-1 is reported as a pseudogene. This CDR3 region has 16 residues. CDR3 DNA sequence: TGTGCCAGCAGCAAAGAGGGGGGGGAGGTTATCTATGGCTACACCTTC. Amino acids: CASSKEGGEVIYGYTF.

V gene TRBV4-2 combines with J gene TRBJ1-4; D ambiguous. V was clipped by 1 base and J by 7 bases, with 13 bases between them. Germline-derived CDR1 and CDR2 are LGHNA and YNFKEQ. There are 15 residues in the CDR3. CDR3 in DNA: TGTGCCAGCAGCCAAGGACTGGGAGGGAGTGAAAAACTGTTTTTT. Protein: CASSQGLGGSEKLFF.

The rearrangement uses TRBV28 and TRBJ2-6; TRBD2 might be the D (5 bases). Germline assignment: CDR1 MDHEN and CDR2 SYDVKM. V shed 6 bases and J shed 4 bases, with 16 bases lying between them. This CDR3 has 16 residues. The CDR3 reads CASSPRWGAGANVLTF. In DNA form, the CDR3 reads TGTGCCAGCAGCCCCCGGTGGGGAGCGGGGGCCAACGTCCTGACTTTC.